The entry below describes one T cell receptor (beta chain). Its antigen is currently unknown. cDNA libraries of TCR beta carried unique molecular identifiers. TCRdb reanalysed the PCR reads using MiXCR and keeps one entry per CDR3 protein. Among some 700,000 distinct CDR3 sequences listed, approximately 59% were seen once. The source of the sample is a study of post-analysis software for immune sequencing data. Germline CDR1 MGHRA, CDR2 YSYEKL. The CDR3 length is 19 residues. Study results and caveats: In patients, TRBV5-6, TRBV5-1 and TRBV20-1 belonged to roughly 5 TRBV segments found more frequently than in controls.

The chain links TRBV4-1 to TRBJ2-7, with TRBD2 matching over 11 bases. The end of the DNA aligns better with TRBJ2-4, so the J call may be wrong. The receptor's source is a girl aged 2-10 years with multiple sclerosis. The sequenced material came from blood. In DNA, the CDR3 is TGCGCCAGCAGTCCTACGGGACTAGCGGCCTCCTGGGCCAAAAACATTCAGTACTTC. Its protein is CASSPTGLAASWAKNIQYF.